These 5 T cell receptor beta chains came from one sample sequenced in a study of cytomegalovirus exposure and HLA in healthy donors. PCR employed 60 Vbeta and 13 Jbeta primers. The table came from immunoSEQ multiplex PCR; TCRdb's copy has only in-frame clones and leaves some out. This sample has 200,000 or so clones, with approximately 81% found just once. The source material was PBMCs. The source is a human donor in good health.

The CDR3 nucleotides are TGTGCCAGCTCACCACTATATAGGAACACTGAAGCTTTCTTT. Protein: CASSPLYRNTEAFF. V usage is TRBV18 and J usage is TRBJ1-1; unclear D gene. V was cut by 1 base and J by 1 base, with 7 bases left in between. The germline gives CDR1 KGHSH, CDR2 LQKENI. This CDR3 is 14 amino acids long. The full variable domain, rest sourced from reference TRBV18 and TRBJ1-1, is NAGVMQNPRHLVRRRGQEARLRCSPMKGHSHVYWYRQLPEEGLKFMVYLQKENIIDESGMPKERFSAEFPKEGPSILRIQQVVRGDSAAYFCASSPLYRNTEAFFGQGTRLTVV.

This CDR3 is CASSDPTSGSVYNEQFF. Written as DNA, the CDR3 is TGTGCCAGCAGTGACCCGACTAGCGGGAGCGTCTACAATGAGCAGTTCTTC. This rearrangement joins TRBV6-1 to TRBJ2-1, with TRBD2 matching over 12 bases. This CDR3 has 17 residues. Germline V gene sequence: CDR1 MNHNS, CDR2 SASEGT. V lost 3 bases, J lost 3 bases, and 6 bases stayed unmatched.

The chain carries TRBV2 and TRBJ1-1; 9 positions match TRBD1. V trimming: 7 bases; J trimming: 4 bases; junction bases outside the gene matches: 4. Germline V CDR1 and CDR2: SNHLY, FYNNEI. This CDR3 is built from 13 residues. CDR3 sequence (DNA): TGTGCCAGCACCGGACAGGGGATCACTGAAGCTTTCTTT. Residues: CASTGQGITEAFF.

The chain uses TRBV6-5 and TRBJ1-1; TRBD1 aligns across 7 bases. This CDR3 region has 15 residues. The trim removed 8 bases at V and 1 base at J, leaving 10 bases unmatched. Germline CDR1 reads MNHEY; CDR2 reads SVGAGI. The CDR3 DNA reads TGTGCCAGCTGTACCCTACAGGGGAGGAACACTGAAGCTTTCTTT. Translating it yields CASCTLQGRNTEAFF.

This chain links TRBV15 with TRBJ1-1, with D unresolved. CDR3 length: 11 residues. Germline values: CDR1 LNHNV, CDR2 YYDKDF (reference sequence). V was shortened by 6 bases and J by 3 bases, with 5 bases between the two germline ends. CDR3 region: CATRAYTEAFF. The CDR3 nucleotides are TGTGCCACCAGAGCCTACACTGAAGCTTTCTTT.